This T cell receptor (beta chain) was profiled in a study of identical twins. Study findings and constraints: Researchers reported excess low generation probability among twin-shared out-of-frame alpha sequences.

The authors used template switching to add a universal primer site and gave cDNA unique molecular identifiers. Using its own MiXCR run on the 5' RACE reads, TCRdb lists one record per CDR3 protein. This sample has 600,000 to 850,000 distinct CDR3 sequences, with roughly 18% found just once. This CDR3 has 16 amino acids. Trimming shortened V by 6 bases and J by 5 bases, and 19 bases separated the two germline ends. Germline V gives CDR1 MNHNS, CDR2 SASEGT. In this sample, this clonotype turned up a few times. No antigen is known for it. This sample was shared with a second study, whose subject was T cells expressing NK-cell markers.

This TCR was recovered from a woman aged 18-30 years in good health. Sample: PBMCs. V usage is TRBV6-1 and J usage is TRBJ2-2; D gene uncertain. CDR3 protein: CASSFGPTGGTGELFF. CDR3 sequence (DNA): TGTGCCAGCAGCTTCGGCCCTACGGGTGGGACCGGGGAGCTGTTTTTT.